The 8 T cell receptor beta chains below come from one sample, sequenced in a study of blood T cell repertoires in COVID-19. The method was immunoSEQ multiplex PCR; TCRdb's version includes in-frame clones alone and lacks a portion of them. The data hold some 300,000 clones, with 70% to 90% observed a single time. The specimen was peripheral blood. The source of these receptors is a woman in her seventies with COVID-19, enrolled during active disease.

The chain carries TRBV28 and TRBJ2-1; 8 positions agree with TRBD2. This CDR3 is 15 amino acids long. V gave up 6 bases and J gave up 9 bases; unmatched junction bases: 13. Germline V gene sequence: CDR1 MDHEN, CDR2 SYDVKM. In nucleotides, the CDR3 is TGTGCCAGCAGCCCCGTCGTCCGGGGGGGCCCTGAGCAGTTCTTC. This codes for CASSPVVRGGPEQFF.

CDR3 DNA sequence: TGTGCCAGCAGCAAACGACAGGGGCGGTTGAGAGGCTACACCTTC. Its protein is CASSKRQGRLRGYTF. The V gene is TRBV21-1, the J gene TRBJ1-2; the DNA was not compared with TRBD1, the D call given in the table. TRBV21-1 is a recognized pseudogene. The CDR3 consists of 15 residues.

This clone was recorded only once. The chain has TRBV30 and TRBJ2-3; 8 bases align to TRBD2. Looked up from germline, CDR1 is GTSNPN and CDR2 is SVGIG (reference sequence). The CDR3 runs 18 residues. The ends lost 1 base at V and 0 bases at J; junction bases unmatched: 12. This CDR3 is CAWSGFGGALSSTDTQYF. In DNA form, the CDR3 reads TGTGCCTGGAGTGGTTTCGGGGGGGCCCTATCTAGCACAGATACGCAGTATTTT.

The chain carries TRBV5-1 and TRBJ2-7, with unresolved D. The length of the CDR3 is 14 residues. The V and J ends lost 0 bases and 0 bases respectively, with 7 bases between them. CDR1 and CDR2 (germline): SGHRS, YFSETQ. DNA of the CDR3: TGCGCCAGCAGCTTGGCACAGCTCTCCTACGAGCAGTACTTC. It is translated as CASSLAQLSYEQYF.

This clone was counted only a few times. The chain joins TRBV3-1 (or the pseudogene TRBV3-2) to TRBJ1-6, with a possible D match to TRBD1 (5 bases). CDR1 is LGHDT, CDR2 YNNKEL, per germline (reference sequence). The CDR3 spans 15 residues. Trimming cost V 1 base and J 7 bases, with 11 bases left between them. The DNA for the CDR3 is TGTGCCAGCAGCCAAGCCCCAGGGTCCAATTCACCCCTCCACTTT. This sequence encodes CASSQAPGSNSPLHF.

This clone was picked up one time. The chain employs TRBV6-2 or TRBV6-3 and TRBJ2-7; possibly TRBD2 for D (6 bases). CDR3 length equals 13 residues. The V and J ends lost 8 bases and 3 bases respectively, with 14 bases between them. Germline CDR1 MNHEY, CDR2 SVGEGT. The CDR3, as DNA: TGTGCCAGCCGTTCTCTAGCGAGCTACGAGCAGTACTTC. Residues: CASRSLASYEQYF.

CDR3 in DNA: TGCGCCAGCAGCCACGCGAATGAAAAACTGTTTTTT. Protein: CASSHANEKLFF. The V gene is TRBV4-1, the J gene TRBJ1-4; unclear D gene. CDR3 size: 12 residues. CDR1 is MGHRA, CDR2 YSYEKL, per germline. The V end was cut by 3 bases, the J end by 5 bases, with 4 bases between.

The chain is built from TRBV5-1 and TRBJ2-2, with TRBD1 as a possible D gene (5 bases). The germline V gene has CDR1 SGHRS and CDR2 YFSETQ. V dropped 0 bases and J dropped 7 bases, with 10 bases sitting between them. The CDR3 has 14 residues. CDR3 sequence (DNA): TGCGCCAGCAGCTTGGGGACACTGGACGGGGAGCTGTTTTTT. It translates to CASSLGTLDGELFF.